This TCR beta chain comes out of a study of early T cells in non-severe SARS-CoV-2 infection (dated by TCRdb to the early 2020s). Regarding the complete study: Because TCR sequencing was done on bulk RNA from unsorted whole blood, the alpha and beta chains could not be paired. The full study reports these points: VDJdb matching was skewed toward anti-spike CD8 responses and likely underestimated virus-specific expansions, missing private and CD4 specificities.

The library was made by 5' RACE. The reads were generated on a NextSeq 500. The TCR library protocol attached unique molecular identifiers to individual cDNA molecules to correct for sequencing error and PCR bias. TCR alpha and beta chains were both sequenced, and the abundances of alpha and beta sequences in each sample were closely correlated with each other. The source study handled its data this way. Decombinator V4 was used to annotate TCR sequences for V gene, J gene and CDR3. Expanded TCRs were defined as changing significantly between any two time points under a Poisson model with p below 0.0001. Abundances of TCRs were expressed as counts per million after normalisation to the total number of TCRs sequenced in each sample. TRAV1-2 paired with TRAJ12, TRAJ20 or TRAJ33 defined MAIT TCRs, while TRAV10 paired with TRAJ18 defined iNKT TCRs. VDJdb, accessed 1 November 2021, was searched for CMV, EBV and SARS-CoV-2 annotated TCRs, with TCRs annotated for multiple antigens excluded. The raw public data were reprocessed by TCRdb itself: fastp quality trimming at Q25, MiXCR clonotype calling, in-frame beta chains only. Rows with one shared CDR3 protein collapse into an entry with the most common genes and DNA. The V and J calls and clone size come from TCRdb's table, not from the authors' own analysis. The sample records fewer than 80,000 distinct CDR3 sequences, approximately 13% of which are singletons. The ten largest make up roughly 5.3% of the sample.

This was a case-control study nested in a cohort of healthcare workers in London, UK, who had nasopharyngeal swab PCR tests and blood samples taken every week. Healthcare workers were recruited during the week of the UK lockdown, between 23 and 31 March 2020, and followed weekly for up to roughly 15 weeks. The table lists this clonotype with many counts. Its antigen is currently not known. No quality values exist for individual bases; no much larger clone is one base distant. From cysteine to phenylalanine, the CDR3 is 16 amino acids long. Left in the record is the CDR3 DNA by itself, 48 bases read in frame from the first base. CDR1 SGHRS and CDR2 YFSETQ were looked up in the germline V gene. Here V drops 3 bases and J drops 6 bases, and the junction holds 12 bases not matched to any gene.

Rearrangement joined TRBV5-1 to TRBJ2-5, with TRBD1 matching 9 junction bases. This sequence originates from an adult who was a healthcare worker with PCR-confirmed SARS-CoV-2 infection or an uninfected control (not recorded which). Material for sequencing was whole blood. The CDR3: CASSSAGTGSRKTQYF. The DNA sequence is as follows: TGCGCCAGCAGCTCTGCCGGGACAGGGAGTCGAAAGACCCAGTACTTC.